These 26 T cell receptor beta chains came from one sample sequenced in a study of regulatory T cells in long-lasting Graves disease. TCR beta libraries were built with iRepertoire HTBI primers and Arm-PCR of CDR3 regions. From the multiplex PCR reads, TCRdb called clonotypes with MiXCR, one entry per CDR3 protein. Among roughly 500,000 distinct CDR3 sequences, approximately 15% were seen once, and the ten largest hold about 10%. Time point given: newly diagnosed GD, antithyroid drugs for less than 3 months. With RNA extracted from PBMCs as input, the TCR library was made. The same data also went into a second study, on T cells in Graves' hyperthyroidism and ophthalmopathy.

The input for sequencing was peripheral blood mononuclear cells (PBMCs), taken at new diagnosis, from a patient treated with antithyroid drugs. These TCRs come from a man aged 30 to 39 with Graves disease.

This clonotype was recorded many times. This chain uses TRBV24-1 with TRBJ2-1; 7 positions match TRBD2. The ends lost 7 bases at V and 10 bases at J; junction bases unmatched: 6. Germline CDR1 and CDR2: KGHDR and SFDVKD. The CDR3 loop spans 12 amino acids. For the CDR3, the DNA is TGTGCCACCAGCGAGCGGGGAAACGAGCAGTTCTTC. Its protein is CATSERGNEQFF.

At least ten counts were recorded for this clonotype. CDR3 protein: CASSSQGEGEKLFF. The CDR3 DNA reads as TGCGCCAGCAGCTCCCAGGGCGAGGGTGAAAAACTGTTTTTT. The chain carries TRBV5-1 and TRBJ1-4; maybe TRBD1 (5 bases). This CDR3 has 14 residues. Per the germline V gene, CDR1 is SGHRS and CDR2 is YFSETQ. The ends were cut back, 3 bases at V and 7 bases at J, with 13 bases in the middle.

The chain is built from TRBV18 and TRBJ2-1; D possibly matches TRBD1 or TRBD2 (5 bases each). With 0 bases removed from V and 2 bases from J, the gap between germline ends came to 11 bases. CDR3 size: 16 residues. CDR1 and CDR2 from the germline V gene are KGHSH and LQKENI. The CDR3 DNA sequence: TGTGCCAGCTCACCACCGAGGGGTCCCACCTACAATGAGCAGTTCTTC. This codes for CASSPPRGPTYNEQFF.

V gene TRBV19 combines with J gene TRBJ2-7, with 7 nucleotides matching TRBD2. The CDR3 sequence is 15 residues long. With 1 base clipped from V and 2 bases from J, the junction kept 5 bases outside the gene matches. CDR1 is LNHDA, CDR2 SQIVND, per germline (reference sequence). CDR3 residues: CASSIALAATYEQYF. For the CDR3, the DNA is TGTGCCAGTAGTATAGCCCTAGCGGCGACCTACGAGCAGTACTTC.

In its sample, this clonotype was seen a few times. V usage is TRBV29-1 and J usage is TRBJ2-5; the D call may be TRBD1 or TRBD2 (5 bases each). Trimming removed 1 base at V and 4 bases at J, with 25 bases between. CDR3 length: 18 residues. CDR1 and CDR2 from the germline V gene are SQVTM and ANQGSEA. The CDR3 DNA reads TGCAGCGTTGAAGGCGTAGGGGACCAGGACGGGGATGGAGAGACCCAGTACTTC. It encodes CSVEGVGDQDGDGETQYF.

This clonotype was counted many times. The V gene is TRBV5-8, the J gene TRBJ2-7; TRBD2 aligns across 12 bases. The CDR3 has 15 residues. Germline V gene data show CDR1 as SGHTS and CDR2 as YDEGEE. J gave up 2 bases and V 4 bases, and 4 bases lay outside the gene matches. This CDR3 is CASSPRLAGAYEQYF. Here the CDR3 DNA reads TGTGCCAGCAGCCCCAGACTAGCGGGAGCCTACGAGCAGTACTTC.

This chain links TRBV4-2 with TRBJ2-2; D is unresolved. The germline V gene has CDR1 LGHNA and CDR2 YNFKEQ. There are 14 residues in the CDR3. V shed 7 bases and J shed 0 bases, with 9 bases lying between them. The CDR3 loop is CASNPGANTGELFF. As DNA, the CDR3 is TGTGCCAGCAACCCCGGCGCGAACACCGGGGAGCTGTTTTTT.

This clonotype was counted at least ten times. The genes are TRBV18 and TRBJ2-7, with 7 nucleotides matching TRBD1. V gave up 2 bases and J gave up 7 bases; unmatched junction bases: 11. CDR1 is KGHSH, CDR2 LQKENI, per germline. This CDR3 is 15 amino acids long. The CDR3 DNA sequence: TGTGCCAGCTCACCAGTTGCAGGGGGAAGGGGGGAGCAGTACTTC. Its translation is CASSPVAGGRGEQYF. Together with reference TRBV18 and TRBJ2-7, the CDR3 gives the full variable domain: NAGVMQNPRHLVRRRGQEARLRCSPMKGHSHVYWYRQLPEEGLKFMVYLQKENIIDESGMPKERFSAEFPKEGPSILRIQQVVRGDSAAYFCASSPVAGGRGEQYFGPGTRLTVT.

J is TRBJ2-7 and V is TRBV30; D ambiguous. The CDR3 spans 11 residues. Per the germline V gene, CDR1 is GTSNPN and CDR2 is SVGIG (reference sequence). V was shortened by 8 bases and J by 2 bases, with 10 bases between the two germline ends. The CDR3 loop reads CARGVAYEQYF. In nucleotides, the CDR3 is TGTGCCCGCGGAGTGGCCTACGAGCAGTACTTC. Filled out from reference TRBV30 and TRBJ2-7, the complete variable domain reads SQTIHQWPATLVQPVGSPLSLECTVEGTSNPNLYWYRQAAGRGLQLLFYSVGIGQISSEVPQNLSASRPQDRQFILSSKKLLLSDSGFYLCARGVAYEQYFGPGTRLTVT.

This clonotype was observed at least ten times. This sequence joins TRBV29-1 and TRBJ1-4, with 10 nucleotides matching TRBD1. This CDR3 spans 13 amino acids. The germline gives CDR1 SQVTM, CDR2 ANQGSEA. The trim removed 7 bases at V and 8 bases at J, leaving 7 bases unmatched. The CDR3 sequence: CSGGGQGTEKLFF. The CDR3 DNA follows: TGCAGCGGGGGGGGACAGGGGACCGAAAAACTGTTTTTT.

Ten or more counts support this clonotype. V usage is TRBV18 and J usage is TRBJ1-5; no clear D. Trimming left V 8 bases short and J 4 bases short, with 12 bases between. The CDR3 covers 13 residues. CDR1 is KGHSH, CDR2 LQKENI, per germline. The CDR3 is CASSPDGNQPQHF. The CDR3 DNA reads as TGTGCCAGCAGTCCCGACGGTAATCAGCCCCAGCATTTT.

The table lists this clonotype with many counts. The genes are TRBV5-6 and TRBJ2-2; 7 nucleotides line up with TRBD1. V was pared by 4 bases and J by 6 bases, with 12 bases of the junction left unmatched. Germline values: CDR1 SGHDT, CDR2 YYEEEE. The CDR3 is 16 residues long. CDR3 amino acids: CASSGQTGSGSGELFF. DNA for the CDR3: TGTGCCAGCAGCGGCCAGACAGGGAGCGGCTCCGGGGAGCTGTTTTTT.

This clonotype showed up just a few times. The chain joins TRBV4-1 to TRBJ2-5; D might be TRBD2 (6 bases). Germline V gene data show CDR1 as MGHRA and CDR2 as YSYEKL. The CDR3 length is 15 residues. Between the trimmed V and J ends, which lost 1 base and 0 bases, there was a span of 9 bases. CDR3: CASSQARDYQETQYF. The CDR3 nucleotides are TGCGCCAGCAGCCAAGCCCGGGACTACCAAGAGACCCAGTACTTC.

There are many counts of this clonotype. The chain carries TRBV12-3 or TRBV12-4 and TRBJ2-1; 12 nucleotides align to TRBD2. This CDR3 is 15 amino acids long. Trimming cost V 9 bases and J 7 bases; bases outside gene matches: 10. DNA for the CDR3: TGTGCCAGTAGTCGCCTAGCGGGAGGGTTGAATGAGCAGTTCTTC. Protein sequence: CASSRLAGGLNEQFF.

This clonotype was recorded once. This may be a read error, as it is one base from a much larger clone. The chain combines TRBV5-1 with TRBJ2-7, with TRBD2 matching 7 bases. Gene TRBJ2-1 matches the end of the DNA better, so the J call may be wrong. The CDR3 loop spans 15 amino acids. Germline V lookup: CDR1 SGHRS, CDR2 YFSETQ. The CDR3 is CASSPTSAGTYEQFF. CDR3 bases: TGCGCCAGCAGCCCCACTAGCGCCGGTACCTACGAGCAGTTCTTC.

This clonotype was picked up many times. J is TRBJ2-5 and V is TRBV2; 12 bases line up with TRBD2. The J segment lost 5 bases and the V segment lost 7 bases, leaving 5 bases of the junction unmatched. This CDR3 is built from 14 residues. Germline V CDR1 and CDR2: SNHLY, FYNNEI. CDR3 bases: TGTGCCAGCAAACCCACTAGCGGGGGGGAGACCCAGTACTTC. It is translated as CASKPTSGGETQYF.

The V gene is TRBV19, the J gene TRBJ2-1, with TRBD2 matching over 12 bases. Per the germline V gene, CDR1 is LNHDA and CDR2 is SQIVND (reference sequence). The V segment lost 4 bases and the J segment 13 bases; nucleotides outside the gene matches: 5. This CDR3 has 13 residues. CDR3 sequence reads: CASSTGTSGPQFF. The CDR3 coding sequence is TGTGCCAGTAGTACCGGGACTAGCGGGCCCCAGTTCTTC.

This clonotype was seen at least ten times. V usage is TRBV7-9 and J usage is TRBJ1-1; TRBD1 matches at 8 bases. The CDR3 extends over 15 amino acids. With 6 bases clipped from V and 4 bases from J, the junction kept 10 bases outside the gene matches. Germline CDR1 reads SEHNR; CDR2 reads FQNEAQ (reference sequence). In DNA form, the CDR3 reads TGTGCCAGCAGTTTCTTGGGACAGGTGGTCACTGAAGCTTTCTTT. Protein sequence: CASSFLGQVVTEAFF. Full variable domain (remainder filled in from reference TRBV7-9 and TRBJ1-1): DTGVSQNPRHKITKRGQNVTFRCDPISEHNRLYWYRQTLGQGPEFLTYFQNEAQLEKSRLLSDRFSAERPKGSFSTLEIQRTEQGDSAMYLCASSFLGQVVTEAFFGQGTRLTVV.

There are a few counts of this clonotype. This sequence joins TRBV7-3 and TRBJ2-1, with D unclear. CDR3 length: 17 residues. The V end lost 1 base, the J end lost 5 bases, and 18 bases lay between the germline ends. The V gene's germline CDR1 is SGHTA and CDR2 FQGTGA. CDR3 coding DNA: TGTGCCAGCAGCTTAATACCCCGTGGCAGTGGGGACAATGAGCAGTTCTTC. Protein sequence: CASSLIPRGSGDNEQFF.

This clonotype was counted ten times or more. The CDR3 DNA is TGTGCCTGGAGTCGAGCGGGGAGCTTGGGGTCCACAGATACGCAGTATTTT. It yields the protein CAWSRAGSLGSTDTQYF. The chain combines TRBV30 with TRBJ2-3, with 7 bases that match TRBD2. V lost 2 bases, J lost 2 bases, and 13 bases stayed unmatched. The CDR3 length is 17 residues. The germline CDR1 and CDR2 sequences are GTSNPN and SVGIG (reference sequence).

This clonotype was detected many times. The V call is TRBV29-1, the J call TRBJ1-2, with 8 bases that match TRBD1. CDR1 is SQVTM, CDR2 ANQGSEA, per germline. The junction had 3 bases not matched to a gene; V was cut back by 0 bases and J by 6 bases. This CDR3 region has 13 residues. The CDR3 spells CSVEEDRGNGYTF. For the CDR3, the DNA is TGCAGCGTTGAAGAAGACAGGGGTAATGGCTACACCTTC.

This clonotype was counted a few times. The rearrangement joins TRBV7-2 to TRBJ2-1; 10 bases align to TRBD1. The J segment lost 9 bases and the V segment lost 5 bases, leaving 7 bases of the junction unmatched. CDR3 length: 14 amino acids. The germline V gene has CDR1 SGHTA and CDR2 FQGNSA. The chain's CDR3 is CASSLGTGVGEQFF. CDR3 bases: TGTGCCAGCAGCCTCGGGACAGGGGTTGGTGAGCAGTTCTTC.

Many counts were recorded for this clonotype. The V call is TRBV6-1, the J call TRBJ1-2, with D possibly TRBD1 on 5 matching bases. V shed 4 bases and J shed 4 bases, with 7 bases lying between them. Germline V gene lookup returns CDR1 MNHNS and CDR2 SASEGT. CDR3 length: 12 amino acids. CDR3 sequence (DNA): TGTGCCAGCAGTGGACAGTTCTATGGCTACACCTTC. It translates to CASSGQFYGYTF.

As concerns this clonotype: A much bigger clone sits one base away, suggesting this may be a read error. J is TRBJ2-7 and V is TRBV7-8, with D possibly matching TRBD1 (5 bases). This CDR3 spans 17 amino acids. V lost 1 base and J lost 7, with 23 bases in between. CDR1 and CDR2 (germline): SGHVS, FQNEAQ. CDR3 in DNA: TGTGCCAGCAGCTTAGATTTCCTTCCTAGAACAGGCAATGAGCAGTACTTC. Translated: CASSLDFLPRTGNEQYF.

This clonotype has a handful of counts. The CDR3: CSARDLGTGELFF. DNA of the CDR3: TGCAGTGCTAGAGATCTCGGCACCGGGGAGCTGTTTTTT. The rearrangement links TRBV20-1 to TRBJ2-2; D gene ambiguous. Germline-derived CDR1 and CDR2 are DFQATT and SNEGSKA (reference sequence). Trimming stripped 0 bases from V and 4 bases from J, with 6 bases between. This CDR3 comprises 13 residues.

CDR3 nucleotide sequence: TGTGCCAGCGGACCCCGGGACGGAGGCTACGAGCAGTACTTC. Protein product: CASGPRDGGYEQYF. The V and J genes are TRBV5-4 and TRBJ2-7; D may correspond to TRBD1 or TRBD2 (5 bases each). The CDR3 runs 14 residues. V lost 7 bases, J lost 3 bases, and 17 bases lay in between. Germline assignment: CDR1 SGHNT and CDR2 YYREEE (reference sequence).